The rows below give T cell receptor beta chains drawn from one sample of a study of prognosis after radiotherapy for stage I lung cancer. TCRdb reanalysed the multiplex PCR reads using MiXCR and keeps one entry per CDR3 protein. The table has about 35,000 distinct CDR3 sequences, 34% seen once; the top ten hold approximately 16%. Sequencing used PBMCs, obtained before or after stereotactic body radiation therapy (not recorded which). The receptors were sampled from a donor over 45 with non-small cell lung cancer. The CDR3 runs from the conserved cysteine through the conserved F or W. D genes are given only for firm matches. Not every row has a clone size; where given, it reads once, few, many or a size class.

j_call	d_call	v_call	cdr3_length	clone_size	cdr3_nt	cdr3_aa
TRBJ2-3	TRBD1	TRBV20-1	14	.	TGCAGTGCTCCACGGACAGGGGTAGGAGATACGCAGTATTTT	CSAPRTGVGDTQYF
TRBJ2-2	TRBD1	TRBV28	15	few	TGTGCCAGCAGTCCCTCGACAGGGGTGACCGGGGAGCTGTTTTTT	CASSPSTGVTGELFF
TRBJ2-5	.	TRBV12-3/TRBV12-4	14	many	TGTGCCAGCAGTTTAATGAGTAACCAAGAGACCCAGTACTTC	CASSLMSNQETQYF
TRBJ2-1	TRBD2	TRBV5-1	15	many	TGCGCCAGCAGGAAGCGGGAGGGCCCTCAGAATGAGCAGTTCTTC	CASRKREGPQNEQFF
TRBJ1-2	.	TRBV6-1	14	once	TGTGCCAGCAGGTCCGGGGGACGGGTCTATAGCTACACCTTC	CASRSGGRVYSYTF
TRBJ1-2	TRBD1	TRBV27	13	medium-sized	TGTGCCAGCAGTCCGGGACAGAACTATGGCTACACCTTC	CASSPGQNYGYTF
TRBJ1-3	.	TRBV20-1	11	many	TGCAGTGCTATGACTGGAAACACCATATATTTT	CSAMTGNTIYF
TRBJ2-2	.	TRBV5-1	15	many	TGCGCCAGCAGCTTCAATACGGCGGGGACCGGGGAGCTGTTTTTT	CASSFNTAGTGELFF
TRBJ2-5	TRBD2	TRBV27	15	.	TGTGCCAGCATTAAGAGTGCGGGAGGTGTCGATACCCAGTACTTC	CASIKSAGGVDTQYF
TRBJ1-1	TRBD1	TRBV5-1	12	.	TGCGCCAGCAGCTTGGGACAGGGCGAAGCTTTCTTT	CASSLGQGEAFF
TRBJ1-2	.	TRBV20-1	14	.	TGCAGTGCTAGATATCCTCTGGGGTTGGATGGCTACACCTTC	CSARYPLGLDGYTF
TRBJ2-3	TRBD1	TRBV24-1	13	many	TGTGCCACCTGGGACAGTAACACAGATACGCAGTATTTT	CATWDSNTDTQYF
TRBJ1-6	TRBD1	TRBV7-9	16	many	TGTGCCAGCAGCCTAGCAGGGACAGGGGCAATTTCACCCCTCCACTTT	CASSLAGTGAISPLHF
TRBJ1-4	.	TRBV28	15	many	TGTGCCAGCAGTTTACCGGCGGGTGGGGGTGAAAAACTGTTTTTT	CASSLPAGGGEKLFF
TRBJ1-6	.	TRBV6-2/TRBV6-3	14	.	TGTGCCAGCAGCACAGGACTCCATAATTCACCCCTACACTTT	CASSTGLHNSPLHF
TRBJ2-7	TRBD2	TRBV20-1	17	many	TGCAGTGCTAGAGACTCTAGACTAGCGGGGATCTCCTACGAGCAGTACTTC	CSARDSRLAGISYEQYF
TRBJ2-7	.	TRBV7-7	12	many	TGTGCTAGCAGCTCCGAGGGCGGCGAGCAGTACTTC	CASSSEGGEQYF
TRBJ2-2	.	TRBV7-2	13	once	TGTGCCATCCGCGAGGGTTTGACCGGGGAGCTGTTTTTT	CAIREGLTGELFF
TRBJ1-2	.	TRBV5-1	13	many	TGCGCCAGCAGGCCCCATACCGGGGATGGCTACACCTTC	CASRPHTGDGYTF
TRBJ1-1	.	TRBV4-1	14	.	TGCGCCAGCAGCCCCCGGGCCTTAAACACTGAAGCTTTCTTT	CASSPRALNTEAFF
TRBJ2-1	TRBD2	TRBV28	13	many	TGTGCCAGCAGTTTCCATGGGGGGGAGGGGCAGTTCTTC	CASSFHGGEGQFF
TRBJ1-3	.	TRBV29-1	14	few	TGCAGCGTTGAGTGGAGGGACTCTGGAAACACCATATATTTT	CSVEWRDSGNTIYF
TRBJ1-6	.	TRBV11-1	14	.	TGTGCCAGCAGCTTAGGGGGTTATAATTCACCCCTCCACTTT	CASSLGGYNSPLHF
TRBJ2-7	TRBD1	TRBV19	16	many	TGTGCCAGTAGTCTTCCCGGGACAGGGAATTCCTACGAGCAGTACTTC	CASSLPGTGNSYEQYF
TRBJ2-2	.	TRBV19	14	many	TGTGCCAGTAGTGCCGAAACAGGGCCCGGGGAGCTGTTTTTT	CASSAETGPGELFF
TRBJ1-1	.	TRBV19	15	many	TGTGCCAGTAGTACCCTCCAGTACATGAACACTAAAGCTTTCTTT	CASSTLQYMNTKAFF
TRBJ2-6	.	TRBV2	15	many	TGTGCCAGCAGTGACGAGGGATCCGGGGCCAACGTCCTGACTTTC	CASSDEGSGANVLTF
TRBJ1-2	TRBD1	TRBV28	15	many	TGTGCCAGCACCTTTAACCCGACAGGGACACCAGGCTACACCTTC	CASTFNPTGTPGYTF
TRBJ2-2	.	TRBV7-8	16	.	TGTGCCAGCAGCTTAGACCTAGATGCGAACACCGGGGAGCTGTTTTTT	CASSLDLDANTGELFF